This T cell receptor (beta chain) was profiled in a study of blood T cell repertoires in COVID-19. The overall study: Acute and convalescent COVID-19 samples came from the United States, Italy and Spain.

Repertoires were generated with immunoSEQ multiplex PCR, while TCRdb's copy carries only in-frame clones and drops some. The sample lists over 250,000 clones, under 90% occurring once. CDR3 length: 15 residues. Trimming cost V 3 bases and J 6 bases; bases outside gene matches: 2. CDR1 is SGHRS, CDR2 YFSETQ, per germline. Regarding this clone: Other DNA sequences of this sample code for an identical CDR3.

The TCR was taken from a woman aged 55-70 years who had recovered from COVID-19. Sequencing was done on a sample of PBMCs or T cells enriched from blood (not recorded which). The V call is TRBV5-1, the J call TRBJ2-1; 14 bases fit TRBD2. CDR3 sequence: CASSSGLAGVNEQFF. The CDR3 DNA follows: TGCGCCAGCAGCTCGGGACTAGCGGGGGTCAATGAGCAGTTCTTC.